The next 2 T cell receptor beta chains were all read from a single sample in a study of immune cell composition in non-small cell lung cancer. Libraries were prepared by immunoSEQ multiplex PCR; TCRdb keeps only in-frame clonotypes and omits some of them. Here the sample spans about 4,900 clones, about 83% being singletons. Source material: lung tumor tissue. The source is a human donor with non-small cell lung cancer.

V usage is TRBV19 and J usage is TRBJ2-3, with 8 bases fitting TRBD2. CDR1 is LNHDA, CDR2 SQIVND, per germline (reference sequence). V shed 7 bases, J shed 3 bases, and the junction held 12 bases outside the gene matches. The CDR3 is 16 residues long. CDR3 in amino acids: CASKGIRGGITDTQYF. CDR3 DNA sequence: TGTGCCAGTAAGGGGATACGGGGGGGGATAACAGATACGCAGTATTTT.

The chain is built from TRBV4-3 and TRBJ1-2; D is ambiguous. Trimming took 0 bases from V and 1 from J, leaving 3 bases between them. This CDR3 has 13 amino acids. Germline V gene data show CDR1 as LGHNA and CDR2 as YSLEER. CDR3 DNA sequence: TGCGCCAGCAGCCAAGAAGGTAACTATGGCTACACCTTC. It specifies CASSQEGNYGYTF.